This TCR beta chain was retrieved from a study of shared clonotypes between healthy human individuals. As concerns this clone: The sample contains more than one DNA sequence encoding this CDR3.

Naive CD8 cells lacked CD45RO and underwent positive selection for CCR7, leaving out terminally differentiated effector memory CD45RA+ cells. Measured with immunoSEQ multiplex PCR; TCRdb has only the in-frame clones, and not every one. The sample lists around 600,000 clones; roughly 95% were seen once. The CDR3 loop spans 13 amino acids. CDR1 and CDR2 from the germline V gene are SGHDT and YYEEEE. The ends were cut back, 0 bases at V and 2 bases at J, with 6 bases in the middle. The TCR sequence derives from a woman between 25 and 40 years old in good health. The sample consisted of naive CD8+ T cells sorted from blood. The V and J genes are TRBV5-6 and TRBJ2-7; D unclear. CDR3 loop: CASSLGLTYEQYF. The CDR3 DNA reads TGTGCCAGCAGCTTGGGACTTACCTACGAGCAGTACTTC.